This record looks at one T cell receptor beta chain sequence and its context. As yet, its antigen is unknown. The data were taken from a study of T cells after yellow fever vaccination. For the study at large: Each low-cell-number fraction was prepared by means of SMART-Seq v4 Ultra Low Input. Study-wide findings and caveats: Weaker, the secondary response peaked sooner, at day 5 versus 15. Post-booster reappearance was seen for most primary-vaccination clones (about 95% CD4, 88% CD8).

The CDR3 is 16 residues long. Germline V gives CDR1 LGHNA, CDR2 YSLEER. Trimming pared 4 bases from V and 5 bases from J, leaving 18 bases between. Template switching with 5'RACE generated the TCR cDNA and added a universal primer site and UMIs. A single record per CDR3 protein comes from TCRdb applying MiXCR to the 5' RACE reads. The sample has 200,000 to 250,000 distinct CDR3 sequences, 6.9% seen once. This specimen consisted of CD4+ T cells sorted from PBMCs, obtained 15 days after the yellow fever booster vaccination. The receptor's source is a man aged 30-40 years who received the YFV17D yellow fever vaccine. The chain couples TRBV4-3 to TRBJ2-1, with a possible D match to TRBD2 (6 bases). The CDR3 DNA sequence: TGCGCCAGCAGCCCCACCCTATGGCGGGGTAACAATGAGCAGTTCTTC. It yields the protein CASSPTLWRGNNEQFF.